This TCR beta chain was identified in a study of T cells in Graves' hyperthyroidism and ophthalmopathy. This clonotype showed up just a few times. The TCR beta CDR3 regions underwent amplification using RNA transcripts as the source. Initially, a first-round RT-PCR of the TCR CDR3 employed the HTBI primer set. TCRdb reanalysed the multiplex PCR reads using MiXCR and keeps one entry per CDR3 protein. The sample has over 650,000 distinct CDR3 sequences; 40% to 55% are singletons. Trimming took 3 bases from V and 3 from J, leaving 6 bases between them. This CDR3 region has 12 residues. The TCR sequence derives from an adult man with Graves' disease, either hyperthyroidism or ophthalmopathy (not recorded which). The sample consisted of peripheral blood or thyroid tissue (not recorded which). The genes are TRBV12-3 or TRBV12-4 and TRBJ2-7; D not resolved. The CDR3: CASSFQDYEQYF. CDR3 nucleotides: TGTGCCAGCAGTTTTCAGGACTACGAGCAGTACTTC.